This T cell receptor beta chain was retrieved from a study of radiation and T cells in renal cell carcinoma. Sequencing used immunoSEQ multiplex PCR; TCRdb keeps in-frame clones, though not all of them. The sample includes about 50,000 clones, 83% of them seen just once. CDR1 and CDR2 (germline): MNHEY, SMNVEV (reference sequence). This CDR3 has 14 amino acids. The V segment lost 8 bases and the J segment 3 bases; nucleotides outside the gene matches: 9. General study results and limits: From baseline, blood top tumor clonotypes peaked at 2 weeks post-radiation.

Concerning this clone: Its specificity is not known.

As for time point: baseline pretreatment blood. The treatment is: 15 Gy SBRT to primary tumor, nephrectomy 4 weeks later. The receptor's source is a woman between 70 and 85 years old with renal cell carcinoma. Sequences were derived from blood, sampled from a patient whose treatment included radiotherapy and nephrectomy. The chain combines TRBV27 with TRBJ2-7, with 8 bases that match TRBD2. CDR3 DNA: TGTGCCAGCGCTCCGGGGGGGGGACTCTACGAGCAGTACTTC. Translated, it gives CASAPGGGLYEQYF.